One sample yielded the 23 T cell receptor beta chains listed below, sequenced in a study of control samples from healthy donors and cancer patients. Sequenced by immunoSEQ multiplex PCR; TCRdb stores in-frame clones only, minus some. Altogether about 160,000 clones are present, 70% to 90% being singletons, with the ten largest covering 9.5% to 15%. Sequencing was carried out using blood. These receptors originate from a man aged 30 to 45 in good health.

The chain joins TRBV27 to TRBJ2-3; TRBD2 might be the D (5 bases). Germline CDR1 reads MNHEY; CDR2 reads SMNVEV (reference sequence). The V end lost 2 bases, the J end lost 7 bases, and 16 bases lay between the germline ends. The CDR3 consists of 15 residues. The CDR3 nucleotides are TGTGCCAGCAGTTTAGGAGGCCTCGGACTTAATACGCAGTATTTT. Translation gives CASSLGGLGLNTQYF.

The chain links TRBV29-1 to TRBJ1-2; the D gene is possibly TRBD1 (5 bases). CDR3 length: 12 residues. Germline loops: CDR1 SQVTM, CDR2 ANQGSEA. With 3 bases removed from V and 8 bases from J, the gap between germline ends came to 13 bases. CDR3 protein: CSVDTRVGGYTF. For the CDR3, the DNA is TGCAGCGTTGACACCAGGGTGGGCGGCTACACCTTC.

V is TRBV6-2 or TRBV6-3 and J is TRBJ2-7; 8 positions agree with TRBD2. The V segment lost 4 bases and the J segment 3 bases; nucleotides outside the gene matches: 11. The germline V gene has CDR1 MNHEY and CDR2 SVGEGT. This CDR3 spans 16 amino acids. The CDR3 coding sequence is TGTGCCAGCAGTTCCTATCTAGCGGGCAGATTCTACGAGCAGTACTTC. As protein: CASSSYLAGRFYEQYF.

The gene calls are TRBV9 and TRBJ1-5; a weak D match, TRBD1 (5 bases). Trimming removed 0 bases at V and 3 bases at J, with 10 bases between. CDR1 SGDLS and CDR2 YYNGEE come from the germline V gene. The CDR3 has 15 residues. In DNA form, the CDR3 reads TGTGCCAGCAGCGTAGCTGGGGGGACCAATCAGCCCCAGCATTTT. Protein: CASSVAGGTNQPQHF.

The gene calls are TRBV19 and TRBJ2-1; TRBD2 matches at 9 bases. V was clipped by 5 bases and J by 1 base; unmatched bases: 3. Germline assignment: CDR1 LNHDA and CDR2 SQIVND (reference sequence). The CDR3 extends over 15 amino acids. CDR3 DNA sequence: TGTGCCAGTAGTGAACTAGCGGGTTCCTACAATGAGCAGTTCTTC. Translated: CASSELAGSYNEQFF.

The chain uses TRBV27 and TRBJ1-2, with no clear D. Trimming left V 0 bases short and J 4 bases short, with 9 bases between. This CDR3 spans 14 amino acids. Germline V gives CDR1 MNHEY, CDR2 SMNVEV (reference sequence). The CDR3 coding sequence is TGTGCCAGCAGTTTATCCCGGACCGGCTATGGCTACACCTTC. Its protein is CASSLSRTGYGYTF.

The chain recombines TRBV6-5 with TRBJ2-1, with D perhaps given as TRBD1 or TRBD2 (6 bases each). CDR3 size: 15 residues. Germline lookup yields CDR1 MNHEY and CDR2 SVGAGI. V was cut by 2 bases and J by 8 bases, with 16 bases left in between. CDR3 DNA sequence: TGTGCCAGCAGTTACGGCAGCGGGTGGGGGCATGAGCAGTTCTTC. The encoded protein is CASSYGSGWGHEQFF.

The chain joins TRBV12-3 or TRBV12-4 to TRBJ1-1, with D unclear. The CDR3 extends over 13 amino acids. Trimming took 2 bases from V and 7 from J, leaving 11 bases between them. In nucleotides, the CDR3 is TGTGCCAGCAGTTTAAAGGGAGATCTTGAAGCTTTCTTT. Its protein is CASSLKGDLEAFF.

This clone was observed a single time. This chain uses TRBV29-1 with TRBJ2-3, with D possibly matching TRBD2 (5 bases). CDR3 length equals 11 residues. Germline-derived CDR1 and CDR2 are SQVTM and ANQGSEA. V dropped 6 bases and J dropped 5 bases, with 9 bases sitting between them. The CDR3 sequence: CSVEAGDTQYF. CDR3 nucleotide sequence: TGCAGCGTGGAGGCGGGAGATACGCAGTATTTT.

CDR3 DNA: TGTGCCAGCAGTTACTCCAGGGGGCCCTACGAGCAGTACTTC. Encoded protein: CASSYSRGPYEQYF. The chain combines TRBV6-5 with TRBJ2-7; 8 nucleotides agree with TRBD1. Germline trimming cut 0 bases from V and 2 bases from J; bases unmatched to any gene: 0. The CDR3 runs to 14 residues. The germline gives CDR1 MNHEY, CDR2 SVGAGI.

This rearrangement joins TRBV18 to TRBJ2-2; D is unclear. The V gene lost 2 bases and the J gene lost 6 bases, with 13 bases spanning the gap. The CDR3 is 15 residues long. Germline-derived CDR1 and CDR2 are KGHSH and LQKENI. In DNA form, the CDR3 reads TGTGCCAGCTCACCAAATGGAAAACCCGCCGGGGAGCTGTTTTTT. Encoded protein: CASSPNGKPAGELFF. The variable domain in full, with the rest retrieved from reference TRBV18 and TRBJ2-2, is NAGVMQNPRHLVRRRGQEARLRCSPMKGHSHVYWYRQLPEEGLKFMVYLQKENIIDESGMPKERFSAEFPKEGPSILRIQQVVRGDSAAYFCASSPNGKPAGELFFGEGSRLTVL.

V usage is TRBV7-9 and J usage is TRBJ2-7; 10 nucleotides agree with TRBD1. The CDR3 sequence is 15 residues long. Germline CDR1 SEHNR, CDR2 FQNEAQ (reference sequence). With V trimmed by 1 base and J by 4 bases, 4 bases remained unmatched. The CDR3 DNA reads TGTGCCAGCAGCTTAGGGGGACAGGGGAGGTACGAGCAGTACTTC. It translates to CASSLGGQGRYEQYF.

This clone was seen a few times. The V call is TRBV18, the J call TRBJ2-7, with D tentatively TRBD2 (5 bases). V lost 3 bases, J lost 4 bases, and 13 bases lay in between. The CDR3 spans 14 residues. The germline V gene has CDR1 KGHSH and CDR2 LQKENI. CDR3 residues: CASSPPGVRYEQYF. As DNA, the CDR3 is TGTGCCAGCTCACCCCCCGGGGTGAGATACGAGCAGTACTTC.

The rearrangement links TRBV3-1 (or the pseudogene TRBV3-2) to TRBJ2-2; possible D gene TRBD2, 6 bases. Germline CDR1 reads LGHDT; CDR2 reads YNNKEL (reference sequence). V dropped 4 bases and J dropped 6 bases, with 15 bases sitting between them. This CDR3 contains 15 residues. The DNA of the CDR3 is TGTGCCAGCAGCCCAAGTGTTTGGGGGGCCGGGGAGCTGTTTTTT. Translating gives CASSPSVWGAGELFF.

This chain connects TRBV7-9 to TRBJ2-3; D gene ambiguous. V was pared by 1 base and J by 4 bases, with 9 bases between. Germline CDR1 is SEHNR and CDR2 is FQNEAQ (reference sequence). The CDR3 consists of 14 residues. The CDR3 region is CASSLGRYADTQYF. CDR3 in DNA: TGTGCCAGCAGCTTAGGAAGATACGCAGATACGCAGTATTTT.

The count of this clone is one. This sequence joins TRBV7-2 and TRBJ2-5, with 10 bases matching TRBD1. The CDR3 covers 15 residues. V trimming: 5 bases; J trimming: 5 bases; junction bases outside the gene matches: 8. Per germline, CDR1 SGHTA and CDR2 FQGNSA. The CDR3 DNA is TGTGCCAGCAGCACTCGACAGGGGGCGGGGGAGACCCAGTACTTC. It translates to CASSTRQGAGETQYF.

V gene TRBV5-1 combines with J gene TRBJ1-3; D ambiguous. The CDR3 totals 19 residues. Germline V CDR1 and CDR2: SGHRS, YFSETQ. Trimming took 7 bases from V and 0 from J, leaving 26 bases between them. The CDR3: CASRPLWPSEHHSGNTIYF. Written as DNA, the CDR3 is TGCGCCAGCCGACCCTTATGGCCCTCGGAACACCACTCTGGAAACACCATATATTTT.

This sequence joins TRBV9 and TRBJ2-1; D possibly matches TRBD1 or TRBD2 (5 bases each). The CDR3 runs to 17 residues. Germline values: CDR1 SGDLS, CDR2 YYNGEE. V gave up 1 base and J gave up 6 bases, with 20 bases separating them. CDR3 residues: CASSVKGDRDGSNEQFF. The CDR3 DNA reads as TGTGCCAGCAGCGTAAAAGGGGACCGGGACGGATCCAATGAGCAGTTCTTC.

The chain links TRBV24-1 to TRBJ2-6; D is unresolved. The CDR3 is 16 amino acids. Trimming pared 4 bases from V and 2 bases from J, leaving 11 bases between. The germline CDR1 and CDR2 sequences are KGHDR and SFDVKD. The CDR3 sequence is CATSDPLETGANVLTF. In DNA, the CDR3 is TGTGCCACCAGTGACCCCCTAGAAACTGGGGCCAACGTCCTGACTTTC.

This rearrangement joins TRBV29-1 to TRBJ2-7; 7 positions match TRBD2. J lost 2 bases, V lost 4 bases, and 2 bases had no gene match. The CDR3 consists of 12 residues. Germline CDR1 and CDR2: SQVTM and ANQGSEA. The CDR3 loop is CSVASGAYEQYF. The CDR3 DNA sequence: TGCAGCGTTGCCAGCGGGGCCTACGAGCAGTACTTC.

This clone was detected only once. The V and J genes are TRBV28 and TRBJ2-1; D is unclear. The length of the CDR3 is 11 residues. Germline V CDR1 and CDR2: MDHEN, SYDVKM. Trimming stripped 7 bases from V and 5 bases from J, with 6 bases between. The CDR3 reads CASTYNNEQFF. The CDR3 bases are TGTGCCAGCACCTACAACAATGAGCAGTTCTTC.

This rearrangement joins TRBV19 to TRBJ2-4; a possible D gene is TRBD2 (6 bases). Between the trimmed V and J ends, which lost 3 bases and 0 bases, there was a span of 9 bases. Germline assignment: CDR1 LNHDA and CDR2 SQIVND (reference sequence). CDR3 length: 15 residues. CDR3 region: CASSIQTRAKNIQYF. Here the CDR3 DNA reads TGTGCCAGTAGTATCCAGACTAGAGCCAAAAACATTCAGTACTTC.

The chain carries TRBV5-1 and TRBJ2-6, with 9 bases matching TRBD1. The CDR3 is 15 residues long. The V gene's germline CDR1 is SGHRS and CDR2 YFSETQ. The junction had 4 bases not matched to a gene; V was cut back by 9 bases and J by 0 bases. In nucleotides, the CDR3 is TGCGCCACCGGGACAGGGCACTCTGGGGCCAACGTCCTGACTTTC. Protein: CATGTGHSGANVLTF.